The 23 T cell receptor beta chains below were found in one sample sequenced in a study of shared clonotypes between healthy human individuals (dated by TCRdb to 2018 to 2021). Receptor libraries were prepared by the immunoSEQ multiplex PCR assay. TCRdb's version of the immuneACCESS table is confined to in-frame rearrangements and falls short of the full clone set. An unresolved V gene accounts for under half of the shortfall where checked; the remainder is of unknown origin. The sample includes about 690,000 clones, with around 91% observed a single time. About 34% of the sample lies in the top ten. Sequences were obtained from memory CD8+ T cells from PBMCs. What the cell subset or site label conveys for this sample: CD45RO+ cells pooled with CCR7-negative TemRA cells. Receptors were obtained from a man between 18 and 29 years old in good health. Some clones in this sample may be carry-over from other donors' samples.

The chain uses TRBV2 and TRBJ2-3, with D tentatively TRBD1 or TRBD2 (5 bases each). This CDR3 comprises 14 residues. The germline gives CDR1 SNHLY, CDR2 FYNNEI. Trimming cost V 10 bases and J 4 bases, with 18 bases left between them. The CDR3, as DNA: TGTGCCATTCGGGACCCCTTTTTTTCAGATACGCAGTATTTT. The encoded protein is CAIRDPFFSDTQYF.

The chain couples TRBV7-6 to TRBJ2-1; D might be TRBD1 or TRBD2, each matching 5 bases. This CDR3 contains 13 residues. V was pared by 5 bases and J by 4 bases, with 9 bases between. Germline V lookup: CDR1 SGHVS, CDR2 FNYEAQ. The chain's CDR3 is CASSQRGYNEQFF. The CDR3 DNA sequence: TGTGCCAGCAGCCAGAGGGGATACAATGAGCAGTTCTTC.

The CDR3 DNA reads TGTGCCAGCAGCCACAATCGGGGCTACGAGCAGTACTTC. The encoded protein is CASSHNRGYEQYF. This chain links TRBV7-9 with TRBJ2-7, with a possible D match to TRBD2 (5 bases). CDR1 and CDR2 from the germline V gene are SEHNR and FQNEAQ (reference sequence). Trimming pared 5 bases from V and 3 bases from J, leaving 11 bases between. The CDR3 sequence is 13 residues long.

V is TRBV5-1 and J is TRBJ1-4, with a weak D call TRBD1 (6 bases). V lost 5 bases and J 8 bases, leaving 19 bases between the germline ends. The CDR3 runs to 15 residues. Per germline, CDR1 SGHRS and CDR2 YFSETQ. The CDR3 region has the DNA TGCGCCAGCAGGAAGCTCTTTAGCAGGGGCGAAAAACTGTTTTTT. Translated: CASRKLFSRGEKLFF.

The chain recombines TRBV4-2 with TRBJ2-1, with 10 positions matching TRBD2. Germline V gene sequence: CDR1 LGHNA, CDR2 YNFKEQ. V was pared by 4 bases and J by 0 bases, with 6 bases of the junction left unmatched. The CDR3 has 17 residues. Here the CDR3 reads CASSLTSGKSSYNEQFF. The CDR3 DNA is TGTGCCAGCAGCCTAACTAGCGGGAAAAGCTCCTACAATGAGCAGTTCTTC.

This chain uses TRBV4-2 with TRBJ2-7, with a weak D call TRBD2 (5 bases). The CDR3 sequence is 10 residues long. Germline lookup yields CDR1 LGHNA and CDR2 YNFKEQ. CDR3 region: CASSQGPSQV. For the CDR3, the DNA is TGTGCCAGCAGCCAAGGTCCTAGCCAAGTC.

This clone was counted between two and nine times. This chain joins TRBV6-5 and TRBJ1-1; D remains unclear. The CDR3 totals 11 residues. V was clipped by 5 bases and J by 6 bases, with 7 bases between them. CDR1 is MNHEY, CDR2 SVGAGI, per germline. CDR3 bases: TGTGCCAGCAGTGGACTCTCTGAAGCTTTCTTT. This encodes CASSGLSEAFF.

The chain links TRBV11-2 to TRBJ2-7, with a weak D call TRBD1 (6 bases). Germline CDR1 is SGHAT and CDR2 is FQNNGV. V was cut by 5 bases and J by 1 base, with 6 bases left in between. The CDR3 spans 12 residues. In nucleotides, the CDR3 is TGTGCCAGCAGCCAGGGGTCCTACGAGCAGTACTTC. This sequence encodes CASSQGSYEQYF.

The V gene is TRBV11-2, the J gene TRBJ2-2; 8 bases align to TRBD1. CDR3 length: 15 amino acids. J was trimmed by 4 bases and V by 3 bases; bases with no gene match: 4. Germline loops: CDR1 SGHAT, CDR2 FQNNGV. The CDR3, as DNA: TGTGCCAGCAGCTTTAGACAGGGGCGCACCGGGGAGCTGTTTTTT. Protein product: CASSFRQGRTGELFF.

CDR3: CAWRGLAASYEQYF. In nucleotides, the CDR3 is TGTGCCTGGAGGGGACTAGCGGCGAGCTACGAGCAGTACTTC. The chain uses TRBV30 and TRBJ2-7; 11 nucleotides agree with TRBD2. The germline V gene encodes CDR1 GTSNPN and CDR2 SVGIG (reference sequence). CDR3 length: 14 amino acids. The J segment lost 3 bases and the V segment lost 3 bases, leaving 4 bases of the junction unmatched.

The DNA for the CDR3 is TGTGCCAGCAGCCCTCCCCGACGGGGAGATACGCAGTATTTT. Its translation: CASSPPRRGDTQYF. The V and J genes are TRBV7-2 and TRBJ2-3, with a weak D call TRBD2 (5 bases). Germline CDR1 is SGHTA and CDR2 is FQGNSA. The CDR3 loop spans 14 amino acids. V was clipped by 5 bases and J by 5 bases, with 14 bases between them.

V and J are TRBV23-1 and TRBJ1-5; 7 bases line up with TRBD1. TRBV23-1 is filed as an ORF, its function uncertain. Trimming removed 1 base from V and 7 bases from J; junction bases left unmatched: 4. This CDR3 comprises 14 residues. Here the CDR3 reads CASSQCAGGQPQHF. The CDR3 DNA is TGCGCCAGCAGTCAATGTGCAGGGGGACAGCCCCAGCATTTT.

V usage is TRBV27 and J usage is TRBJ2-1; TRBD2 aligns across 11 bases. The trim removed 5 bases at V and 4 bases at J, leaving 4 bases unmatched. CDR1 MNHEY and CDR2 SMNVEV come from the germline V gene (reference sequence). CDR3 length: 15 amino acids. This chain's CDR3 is CASSTSGSFYNEQFF. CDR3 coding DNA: TGTGCCAGCAGTACTAGCGGGAGTTTTTACAATGAGCAGTTCTTC.

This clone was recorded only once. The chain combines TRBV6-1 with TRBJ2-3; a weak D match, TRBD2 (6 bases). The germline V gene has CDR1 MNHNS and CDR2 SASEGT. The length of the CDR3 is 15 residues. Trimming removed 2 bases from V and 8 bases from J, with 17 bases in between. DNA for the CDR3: TGTGCCAGCAGTGAATCTCCCGGGGGAGTAGGTACGCAGTATTTT. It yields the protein CASSESPGGVGTQYF.

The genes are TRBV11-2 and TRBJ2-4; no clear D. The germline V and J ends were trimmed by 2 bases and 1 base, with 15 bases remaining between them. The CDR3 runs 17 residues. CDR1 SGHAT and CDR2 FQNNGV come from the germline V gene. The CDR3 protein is CASSLFLSSAAKNIQYF. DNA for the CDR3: TGTGCCAGCAGCTTATTTTTATCGTCCGCGGCCAAAAACATTCAGTACTTC.

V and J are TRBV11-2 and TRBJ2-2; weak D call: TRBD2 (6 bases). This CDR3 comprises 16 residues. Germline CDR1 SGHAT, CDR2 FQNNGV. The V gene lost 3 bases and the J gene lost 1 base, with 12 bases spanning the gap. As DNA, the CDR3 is TGTGCCAGCAGCTTTCCTCTAGCGAAGAACACCGGGGAGCTGTTTTTT. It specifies CASSFPLAKNTGELFF. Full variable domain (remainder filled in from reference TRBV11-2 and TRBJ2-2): EAGVAQSPRYKIIEKRQSVAFWCNPISGHATLYWYQQILGQGPKLLIQFQNNGVVDDSQLPKDRFSAERLKGVDSTLKIQPAKLEDSAVYLCASSFPLAKNTGELFFGEGSRLTVL.

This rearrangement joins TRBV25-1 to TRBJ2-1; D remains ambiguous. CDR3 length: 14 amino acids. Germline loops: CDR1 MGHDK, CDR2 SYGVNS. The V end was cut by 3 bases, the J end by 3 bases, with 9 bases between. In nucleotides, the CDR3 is TGTGCCAGCAGTGAGGGCTACTACTACAATGAGCAGTTCTTC. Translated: CASSEGYYYNEQFF.

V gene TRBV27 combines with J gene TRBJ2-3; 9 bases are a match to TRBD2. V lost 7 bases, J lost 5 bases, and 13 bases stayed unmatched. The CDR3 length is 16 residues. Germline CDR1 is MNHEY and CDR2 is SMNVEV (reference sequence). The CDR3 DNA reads TGTGCCAGCACCCTCAGATGGCGGGAGGGAGGAGATACGCAGTATTTT. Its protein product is CASTLRWREGGDTQYF.

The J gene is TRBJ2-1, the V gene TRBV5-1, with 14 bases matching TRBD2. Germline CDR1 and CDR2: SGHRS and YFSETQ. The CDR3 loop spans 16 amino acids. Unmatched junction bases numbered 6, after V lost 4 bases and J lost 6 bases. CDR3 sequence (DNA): TGCGCCAGCAGCCAGGGACTAGCGGGAGTAGGCAATGAGCAGTTCTTC. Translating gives CASSQGLAGVGNEQFF.

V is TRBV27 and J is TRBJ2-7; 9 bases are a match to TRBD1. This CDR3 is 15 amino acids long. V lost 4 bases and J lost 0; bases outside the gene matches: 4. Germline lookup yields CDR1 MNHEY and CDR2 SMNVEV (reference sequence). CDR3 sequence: CASSSRDRASYEQYF. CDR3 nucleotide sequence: TGTGCCAGCAGTTCCCGGGACAGGGCCTCCTACGAGCAGTACTTC.

CDR3 sequence: CASSRTYANTGELFF. CDR3 nucleotide sequence: TGTGCCAGCAGCCGGACTTACGCGAACACCGGGGAGCTGTTTTTT. The genes are TRBV5-4 and TRBJ2-2; D is perhaps TRBD2 (5 bases). The length of the CDR3 is 15 residues. V gave up 4 bases and J gave up 0 bases, with 10 bases separating them. The V gene's germline CDR1 is SGHNT and CDR2 YYREEE (reference sequence).

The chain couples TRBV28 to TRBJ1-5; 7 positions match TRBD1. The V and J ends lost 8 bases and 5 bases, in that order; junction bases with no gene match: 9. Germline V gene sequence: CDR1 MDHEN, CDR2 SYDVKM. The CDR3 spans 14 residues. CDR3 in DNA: TGTGCCAGCGGGGAAGGGACAGCTTATCAGCCCCAGCATTTT. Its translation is CASGEGTAYQPQHF.

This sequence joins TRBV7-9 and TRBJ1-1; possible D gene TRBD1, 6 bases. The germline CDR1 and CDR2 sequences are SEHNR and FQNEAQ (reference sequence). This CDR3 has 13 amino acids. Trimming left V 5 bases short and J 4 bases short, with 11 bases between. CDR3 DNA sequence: TGTGCCAGCAGCACAAGGGGGGGCACTGAAGCTTTCTTT. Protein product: CASSTRGGTEAFF.